Each of the 17 T cell receptor beta chains below was sequenced from the same sample in a study of CD8 T cells in ankylosing spondylitis. TCRdb used MiXCR to reprocess the 5' RACE reads, holding one entry per CDR3 protein. The data contain around 75,000 distinct CDR3 sequences, roughly 5.2% of them singletons. Sequencing was performed on blood, either unsorted or a sorted T cell fraction (not recorded which). The receptors shown here come from a male donor with ankylosing spondylitis or in good health (not recorded which).

This clonotype has at least ten counts. This chain joins TRBV11-2 and TRBJ2-5; D might be TRBD2 (5 bases). Per the germline V gene, CDR1 is SGHAT and CDR2 is FQNNGV. The ends were cut back, 2 bases at V and 2 bases at J, with 12 bases in the middle. There are 15 residues in the CDR3. CDR3 sequence reads: CASSLTGPGQETQYF. The CDR3 DNA follows: TGTGCCAGCAGCTTAACGGGCCCGGGACAAGAGACCCAGTACTTC.

This clonotype came up many times. The chain joins TRBV4-3 to TRBJ1-1; no firm D call. CDR3 length equals 15 residues. From germline, CDR1 is LGHNA and CDR2 YSLEER. V shed 1 base and J shed 0 bases, with 9 bases lying between them. The CDR3 spells CASSQGAALNTEAFF. Here the CDR3 DNA reads TGCGCCAGCAGCCAAGGGGCTGCACTGAACACTGAAGCTTTCTTT.

This clonotype was detected many times. V gene TRBV10-2 combines with J gene TRBJ2-7, with 7 nucleotides matching TRBD1. V was clipped by 4 bases and J by 5 bases; unmatched bases: 8. The CDR3 contains 14 residues. Germline V gene lookup returns CDR1 WSHSY and CDR2 SAAADI. As DNA, the CDR3 is TGCGCCAGCAGTGGTTCAGGGGGTTCCAACGAGCAGTACTTC. Amino acid sequence: CASSGSGGSNEQYF.

This clonotype has more than one count but fewer than ten. The chain is built from TRBV4-3 and TRBJ2-7; 10 positions match TRBD1. CDR3 size: 14 residues. In germline, CDR1 is LGHNA, CDR2 YSLEER. After removal of 5 bases from V and 4 bases from J, the junction contained 5 bases not matched to a gene. Here the CDR3 DNA reads TGCGCCAGCAGCGTCGGACAGGGGGGGTACGAGCAGTACTTC. Its protein product is CASSVGQGGYEQYF.

This clonotype was recorded at least ten times. The J gene is TRBJ1-2, the V gene TRBV10-2; TRBD1 matches 9 bases. The CDR3 is 14 amino acids. The V gene end was trimmed by 4 bases and the J gene end by 4 bases; junction bases not matched to a gene: 4. Germline loops: CDR1 WSHSY, CDR2 SAAADI. The CDR3 here is CASSGGQGTYGYTF. The CDR3 nucleotides read TGCGCCAGCAGTGGAGGACAGGGGACCTATGGCTACACCTTC.

In its sample, this clonotype was seen many times. The chain combines TRBV5-1 with TRBJ2-7, with TRBD2 matching over 12 bases. J was trimmed by 2 bases and V by 3 bases; bases with no gene match: 3. The germline V gene has CDR1 SGHRS and CDR2 YFSETQ. There are 15 residues in the CDR3. For the CDR3, the DNA is TGCGCCAGCAGCTCGACTAGCGGGGGAACCTACGAGCAGTACTTC. Protein sequence: CASSSTSGGTYEQYF.

This clonotype was observed a handful of times. The J gene is TRBJ1-1, the V gene TRBV7-9, with a tentative D call TRBD1 (5 bases). Germline V gives CDR1 SEHNR, CDR2 FQNEAQ (reference sequence). Trimming left V 2 bases short and J 1 base short, with 8 bases between. The CDR3 covers 14 residues. The DNA of the CDR3 is TGTGCCAGCAGCTTACTGGACAAGAACACTGAAGCTTTCTTT. Protein: CASSLLDKNTEAFF. The variable domain in full, completed from reference TRBV7-9 and TRBJ1-1, reads DTGVSQNPRHKITKRGQNVTFRCDPISEHNRLYWYRQTLGQGPEFLTYFQNEAQLEKSRLLSDRFSAERPKGSFSTLEIQRTEQGDSAMYLCASSLLDKNTEAFFGQGTRLTVV.

J is TRBJ2-3 and V is TRBV7-3; 10 bases match TRBD2. The V segment lost 11 bases and the J segment 2 bases; nucleotides outside the gene matches: 19. The V gene's germline CDR1 is SGHTA and CDR2 FQGTGA. The CDR3 totals 18 residues. The CDR3 DNA reads TGTGCCTTCAGCCTCCCAACAGGAGCGGGGGGGGCCACAGATACGCAGTATTTT. Amino acid sequence: CAFSLPTGAGGATDTQYF.

This clonotype was seen many times. V is TRBV29-1 and J is TRBJ2-1; D remains unclear. The length of the CDR3 is 14 residues. The germline V gene has CDR1 SQVTM and CDR2 ANQGSEA. Between the trimmed V and J ends, which lost 6 bases and 7 bases, there was a span of 19 bases. The CDR3 loop reads CSVDNRTGRNEQFF. In DNA, the CDR3 is TGCAGCGTCGATAACCGGACCGGACGGAATGAGCAGTTCTTC.

Many counts were recorded for this clonotype. The chain recombines TRBV18 with TRBJ2-2, with D unclear. The V gene lost 0 bases and the J gene lost 14 bases, with 10 bases spanning the gap. The CDR3 consists of 12 residues. Germline assignment: CDR1 KGHSH and CDR2 LQKENI. For the CDR3, the DNA is TGTGCCAGCTCACCACCAGCAGAGCCCCTGTTTTTT. Encoded protein: CASSPPAEPLFF.

This clonotype was found many times. The chain joins TRBV20-1 to TRBJ2-7; TRBD1 aligns across 11 bases. The CDR3 is 15 residues long. The germline V gene encodes CDR1 DFQATT and CDR2 SNEGSKA (reference sequence). V was clipped by 0 bases and J by 4 bases; unmatched bases: 5. The CDR3 loop reads CSARDTDRGPYEQYF. CDR3 nucleotides: TGCAGTGCTAGAGATACGGACAGGGGGCCTTACGAGCAGTACTTC.

This clonotype was detected ten times or more. The chain carries TRBV5-1 and TRBJ1-1, with unresolved D. Deletions cut 4 bases from V and 0 bases from J, with 7 bases between. The CDR3 spans 13 residues. Germline-derived CDR1 and CDR2 are SGHRS and YFSETQ. For the CDR3, the DNA is TGCGCCAGCAGCAACAGCTTGAACACTGAAGCTTTCTTT. It encodes CASSNSLNTEAFF. The complete variable domain, with remaining parts taken from reference TRBV5-1 and TRBJ1-1, reads KAGVTQTPRYLIKTRGQQVTLSCSPISGHRSVSWYQQTPGQGLQFLFEYFSETQRNKGNFPGRFSGRQFSNSRSEMNVSTLELGDSALYLCASSNSLNTEAFFGQGTRLTVV.

In this sample, this clonotype turned up many times. V gene TRBV12-3 or TRBV12-4 combines with J gene TRBJ2-7; 9 positions agree with TRBD1. The V gene end was trimmed by 5 bases and the J gene end by 3 bases; junction bases not matched to a gene: 5. The CDR3 contains 14 residues. CDR3 region: CASSHLTGGYEQYF. The CDR3 region has the DNA TGTGCCAGCAGTCATTTGACAGGGGGCTACGAGCAGTACTTC.

This clonotype was detected ten times or more. The chain carries TRBV24-1 and TRBJ1-5; D may be TRBD1 (6 bases). Germline V gives CDR1 KGHDR, CDR2 SFDVKD. This CDR3 is 13 amino acids long. Deletions cut 5 bases from V and 7 bases from J, with 11 bases between. The CDR3 DNA reads TGTGCCACCAGTGCCCTTCAGGGGCAGCCCCAGCATTTT. Its translation: CATSALQGQPQHF.

This sequence joins TRBV7-9 and TRBJ2-4; D is ambiguous. Trimming cost V 2 bases and J 2 bases, with 7 bases left between them. Germline V lookup: CDR1 SEHNR, CDR2 FQNEAQ (reference sequence). The CDR3 is 14 residues long. The CDR3 protein is CASSLSLTKNIQYF. CDR3 DNA: TGTGCCAGCAGCTTATCTCTCACCAAAAACATTCAGTACTTC.

This clonotype appeared many times. The chain recombines TRBV18 with TRBJ2-4, with D unclear. The V gene lost 2 bases and the J gene lost 6 bases, with 8 bases spanning the gap. Germline CDR1 is KGHSH and CDR2 is LQKENI. The CDR3 sequence is 13 residues long. In DNA form, the CDR3 reads TGTGCCAGCTCACCATCGGATCTAAACATTCAGTACTTC. It encodes CASSPSDLNIQYF.

This clonotype was recorded at least ten times. The chain joins TRBV20-1 to TRBJ2-7; weak D call: TRBD1 (6 bases). The CDR3 runs 13 residues. From germline, CDR1 is DFQATT and CDR2 SNEGSKA (reference sequence). Trimming removed 1 base from V and 3 bases from J, with 10 bases in between. CDR3 sequence (DNA): TGCAGTGCTAGAGGACAGGTGGACTACGAGCAGTACTTC. It codes for CSARGQVDYEQYF.